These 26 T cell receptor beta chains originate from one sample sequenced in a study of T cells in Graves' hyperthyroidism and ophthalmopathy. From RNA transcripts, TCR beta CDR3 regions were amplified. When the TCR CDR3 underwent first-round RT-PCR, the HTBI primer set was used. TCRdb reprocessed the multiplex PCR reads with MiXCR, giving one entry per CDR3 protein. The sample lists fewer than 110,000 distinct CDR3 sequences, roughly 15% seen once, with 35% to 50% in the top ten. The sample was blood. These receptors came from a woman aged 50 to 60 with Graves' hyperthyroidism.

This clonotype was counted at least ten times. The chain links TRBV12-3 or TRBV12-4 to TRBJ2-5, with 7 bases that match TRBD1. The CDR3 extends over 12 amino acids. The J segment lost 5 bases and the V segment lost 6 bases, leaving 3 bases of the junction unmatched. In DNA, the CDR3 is TGTGCCAGCAGACAGGGGAGTGAGACCCAGTACTTC. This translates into CASRQGSETQYF.

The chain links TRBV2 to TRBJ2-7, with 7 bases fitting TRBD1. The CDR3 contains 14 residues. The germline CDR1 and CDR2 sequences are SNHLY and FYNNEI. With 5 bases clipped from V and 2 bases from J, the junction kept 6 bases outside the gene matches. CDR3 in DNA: TGTGCCAGCAGTCCCGCGGACAGGACCTACGAGCAGTACTTC. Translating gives CASSPADRTYEQYF.

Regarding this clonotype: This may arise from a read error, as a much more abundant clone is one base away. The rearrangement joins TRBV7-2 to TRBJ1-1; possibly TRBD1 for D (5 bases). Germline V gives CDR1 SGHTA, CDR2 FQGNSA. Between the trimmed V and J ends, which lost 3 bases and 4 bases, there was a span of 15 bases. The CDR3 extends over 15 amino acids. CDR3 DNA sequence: TGTGCCAGCAGCTTTGGGACTCAGATGAGCACTGAAGCTTTCTTT. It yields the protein CASSFGTQMSTEAFF.

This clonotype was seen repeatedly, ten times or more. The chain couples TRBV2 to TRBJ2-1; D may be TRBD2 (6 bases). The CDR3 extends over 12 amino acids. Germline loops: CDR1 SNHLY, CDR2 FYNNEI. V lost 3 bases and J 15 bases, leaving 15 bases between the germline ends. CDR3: CASSDPGRVVFF. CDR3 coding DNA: TGTGCCAGCAGTGACCCCGGGAGAGTGGTGTTCTTC.

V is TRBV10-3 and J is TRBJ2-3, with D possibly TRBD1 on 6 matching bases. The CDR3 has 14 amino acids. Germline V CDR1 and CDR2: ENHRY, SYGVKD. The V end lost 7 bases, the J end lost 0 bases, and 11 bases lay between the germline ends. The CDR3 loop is CAITKGESTDTQYF. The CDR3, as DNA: TGTGCCATCACCAAGGGGGAGAGCACAGATACGCAGTATTTT.

The chain's CDR3 is CASSPDPGAGGWYEQYV. CDR3 coding DNA: TGCGCCAGCAGCCCAGATCCGGGTGCGGGGGGCTGGTACGAGCAGTACGTC. The genes are TRBV5-6 and TRBJ2-7; 8 nucleotides agree with TRBD2. Germline CDR1 and CDR2: SGHDT and YYEEEE. This CDR3 comprises 17 residues.

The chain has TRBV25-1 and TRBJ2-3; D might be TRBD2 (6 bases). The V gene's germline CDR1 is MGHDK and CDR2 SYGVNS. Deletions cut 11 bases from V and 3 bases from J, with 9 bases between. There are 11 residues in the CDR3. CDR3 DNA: TGTGCCGCCGGGACTACAGATACGCAGTATTTT. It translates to CAAGTTDTQYF.

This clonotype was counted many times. In DNA form, the CDR3 reads TGTGCCAGCAGCTGGACTAGCGGGAGGGTCACAGATACGCAGTATTTT. It specifies CASSWTSGRVTDTQYF. This sequence joins TRBV7-2 and TRBJ2-3; 15 nucleotides match TRBD2. The CDR3 runs to 16 residues. With V trimmed by 4 bases and J by 2 bases, 1 base remained unmatched. In germline, CDR1 is SGHTA, CDR2 FQGNSA. The complete variable domain, with remaining parts taken from reference TRBV7-2 and TRBJ2-3, reads GAGVSQSPSNKVTEKGKDVELRCDPISGHTALYWYRQSLGQGLEFLIYFQGNSAPDKSGLPSDRFSAERTGGSVSTLTIQRTQQEDSAVYLCASSWTSGRVTDTQYFGPGTRLTVL.

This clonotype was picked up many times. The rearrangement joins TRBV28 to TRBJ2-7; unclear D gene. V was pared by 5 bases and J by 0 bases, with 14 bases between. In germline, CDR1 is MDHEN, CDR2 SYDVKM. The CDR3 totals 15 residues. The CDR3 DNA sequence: TGTGCCAGCAGTCCCCCGGGTTTCAGCTCCTACGAGCAGTACTTC. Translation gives CASSPPGFSSYEQYF.

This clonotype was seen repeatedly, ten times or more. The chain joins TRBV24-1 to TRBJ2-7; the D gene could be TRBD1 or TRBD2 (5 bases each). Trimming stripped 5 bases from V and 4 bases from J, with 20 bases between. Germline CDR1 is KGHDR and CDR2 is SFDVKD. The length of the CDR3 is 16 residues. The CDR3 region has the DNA TGTGCCACCAGTGCCCTTCGGGACGATAATATGTACGAGCAGTACTTC. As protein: CATSALRDDNMYEQYF.

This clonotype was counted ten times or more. This CDR3 reads CSAKDSTYSNQPQHF. CDR3 sequence (DNA): TGCAGTGCTAAGGACAGCACCTATAGCAATCAGCCCCAGCATTTT. The chain has TRBV20-1 and TRBJ1-5, with a weak D call TRBD1 (6 bases). From germline, CDR1 is DFQATT and CDR2 SNEGSKA (reference sequence). The CDR3 loop spans 15 amino acids. V lost 4 bases to trimming and J lost 0 bases, with 13 bases between them.

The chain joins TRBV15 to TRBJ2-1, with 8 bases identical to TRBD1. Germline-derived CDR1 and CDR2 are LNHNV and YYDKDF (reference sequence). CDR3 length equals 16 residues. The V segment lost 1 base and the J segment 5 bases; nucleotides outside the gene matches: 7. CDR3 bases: TGTGCCACCAGCAGAGTCAGGGGGCGGGTCGACAATGAGCAGTTCTTC. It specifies CATSRVRGRVDNEQFF.

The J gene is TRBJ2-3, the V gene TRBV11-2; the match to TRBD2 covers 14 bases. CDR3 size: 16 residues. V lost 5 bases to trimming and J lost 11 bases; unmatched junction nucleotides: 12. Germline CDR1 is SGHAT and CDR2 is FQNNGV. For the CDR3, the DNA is TGTGCCAGCAGCCCCGGTCCGGGACTAGCGGGAGCTATGCAGTATTTT. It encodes CASSPGPGLAGAMQYF.

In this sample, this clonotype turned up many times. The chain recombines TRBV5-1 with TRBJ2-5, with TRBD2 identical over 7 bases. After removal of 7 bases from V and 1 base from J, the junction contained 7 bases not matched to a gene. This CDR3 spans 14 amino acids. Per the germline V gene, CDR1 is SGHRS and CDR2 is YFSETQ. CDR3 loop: CASSTGGSQETQYF. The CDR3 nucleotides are TGCGCCAGCTCGACGGGGGGTTCCCAAGAGACCCAGTACTTC.

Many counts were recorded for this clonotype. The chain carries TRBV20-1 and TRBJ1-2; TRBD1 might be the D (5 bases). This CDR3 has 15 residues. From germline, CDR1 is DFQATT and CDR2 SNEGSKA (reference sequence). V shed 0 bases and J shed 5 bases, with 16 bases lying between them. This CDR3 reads CSARDTGPRDYGYTF. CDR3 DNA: TGCAGTGCTAGAGATACAGGCCCGAGGGATTATGGCTACACCTTC.

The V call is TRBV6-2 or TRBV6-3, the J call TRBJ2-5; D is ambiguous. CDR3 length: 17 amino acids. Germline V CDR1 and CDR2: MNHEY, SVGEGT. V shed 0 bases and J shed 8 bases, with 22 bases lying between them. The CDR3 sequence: CASSYSNADPSRDTQYF. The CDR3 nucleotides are TGTGCCAGCAGTTACTCGAATGCGGACCCTTCCCGAGATACCCAGTACTTC.

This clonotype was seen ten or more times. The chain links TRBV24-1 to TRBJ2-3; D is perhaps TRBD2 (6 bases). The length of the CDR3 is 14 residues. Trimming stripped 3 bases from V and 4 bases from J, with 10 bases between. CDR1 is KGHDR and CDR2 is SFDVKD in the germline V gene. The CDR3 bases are TGTGCCACCAGTGATCCGGGAGACGCAGATACGCAGTATTTT. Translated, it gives CATSDPGDADTQYF.

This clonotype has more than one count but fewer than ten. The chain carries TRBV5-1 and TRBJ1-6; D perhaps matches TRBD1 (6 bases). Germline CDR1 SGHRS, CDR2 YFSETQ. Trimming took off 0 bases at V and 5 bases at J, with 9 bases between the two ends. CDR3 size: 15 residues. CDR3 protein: CASSLAGADNSPLHF. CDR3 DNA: TGCGCCAGCAGCTTGGCGGGGGCCGATAATTCACCCCTCCACTTT. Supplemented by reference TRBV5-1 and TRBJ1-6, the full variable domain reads KAGVTQTPRYLIKTRGQQVTLSCSPISGHRSVSWYQQTPGQGLQFLFEYFSETQRNKGNFPGRFSGRQFSNSRSEMNVSTLELGDSALYLCASSLAGADNSPLHFGNGTRLTVT.

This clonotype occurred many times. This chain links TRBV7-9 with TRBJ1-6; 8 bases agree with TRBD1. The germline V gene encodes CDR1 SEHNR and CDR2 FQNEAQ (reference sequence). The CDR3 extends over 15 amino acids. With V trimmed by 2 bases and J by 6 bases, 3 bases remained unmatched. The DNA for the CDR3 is TGTGCCAGCAGCTTACAAGGACAGGGTAATTCACCCCTCCACTTT. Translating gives CASSLQGQGNSPLHF.

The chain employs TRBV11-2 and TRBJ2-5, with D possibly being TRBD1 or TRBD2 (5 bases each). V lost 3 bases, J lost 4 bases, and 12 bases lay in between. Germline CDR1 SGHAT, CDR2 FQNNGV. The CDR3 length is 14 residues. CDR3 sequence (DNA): TGTGCCAGCAGCTTTGGACCGAGGGGAGAGACCCAGTACTTC. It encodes CASSFGPRGETQYF.

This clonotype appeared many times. The DNA of the CDR3 is TGTGCCAGCTCGGCCAGGGGTGGATACGAGCAGTACTTC. Protein product: CASSARGGYEQYF. The rearrangement joins TRBV7-6 to TRBJ2-7; tentatively, D is TRBD1 (6 bases). The CDR3 covers 13 residues. Looked up from germline, CDR1 is SGHVS and CDR2 is FNYEAQ. V was pared by 8 bases and J by 4 bases, with 15 bases between.

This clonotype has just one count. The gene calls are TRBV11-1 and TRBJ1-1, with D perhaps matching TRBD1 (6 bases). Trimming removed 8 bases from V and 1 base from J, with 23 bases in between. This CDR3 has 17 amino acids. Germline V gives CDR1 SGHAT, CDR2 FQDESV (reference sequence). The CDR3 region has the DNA TGTGCCAGCGCAGGAGCCCGGGACACCTATCGGAACACTGAAGCTTTCTTT. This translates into CASAGARDTYRNTEAFF. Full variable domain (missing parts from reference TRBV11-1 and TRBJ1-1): EAEVAQSPRYKITEKSQAVAFWCDPISGHATLYWYRQILGQGPELLVQFQDESVVDDSQLPKDRFSAERLKGVDSTLKIQPAELGDSAMYLCASAGARDTYRNTEAFFGQGTRLTVV.

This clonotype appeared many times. The CDR3, as DNA: TGTGCCAGCAGTTTAAGCGGGAGAGAGACCCAGTACTTC. Translation gives CASSLSGRETQYF. This chain links TRBV12-3 or TRBV12-4 with TRBJ2-5; 8 nucleotides agree with TRBD2. V shed 2 bases, J shed 4 bases, and the junction held 0 bases outside the gene matches. The CDR3 consists of 13 residues.

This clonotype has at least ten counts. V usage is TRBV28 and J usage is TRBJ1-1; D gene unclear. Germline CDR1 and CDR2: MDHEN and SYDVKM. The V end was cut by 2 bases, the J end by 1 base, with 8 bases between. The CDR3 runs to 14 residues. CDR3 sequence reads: CASSLMLRNTEAFF. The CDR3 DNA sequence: TGTGCCAGCAGTTTAATGTTGCGGAACACTGAAGCTTTCTTT.

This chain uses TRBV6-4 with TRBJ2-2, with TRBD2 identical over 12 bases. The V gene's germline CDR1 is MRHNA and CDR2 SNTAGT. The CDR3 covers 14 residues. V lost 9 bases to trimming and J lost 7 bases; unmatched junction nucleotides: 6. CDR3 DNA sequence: TGTGCCAGTCGACTAGCGGGAGCGAGCGGGGAGCTGTTTTTT. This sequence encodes CASRLAGASGELFF.

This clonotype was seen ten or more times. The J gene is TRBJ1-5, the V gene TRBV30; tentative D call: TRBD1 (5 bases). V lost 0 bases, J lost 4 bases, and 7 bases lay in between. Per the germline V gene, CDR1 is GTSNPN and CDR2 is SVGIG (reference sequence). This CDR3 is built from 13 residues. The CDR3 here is CAWSVRGNQPQHF. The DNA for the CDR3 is TGTGCCTGGAGTGTACGGGGGAATCAGCCCCAGCATTTT.